The 6 T cell receptor beta chains given below trace back to one sample, sequenced in a study of blood T cell repertoires in COVID-19 (dated by TCRdb to the early 2020s). The library relied on the immunoSEQ multiplex PCR assay. This is the immuneACCESS table as TCRdb keeps it, with only in-frame sequences that have V and J called. A part of the clones is gone; compared with another copy, unresolved V genes explain less than half, and the rest is unexplained. The sample yields 150,000 to 200,000 clones; 88% were counted once. The ten largest clones represent 9% to 10% of the sample. Sequencing was carried out using PBMCs or T cells enriched from blood (not recorded which). The receptors originated from a woman under 30 who had recovered from COVID-19.

V is TRBV5-5 and J is TRBJ2-7; tentatively, D is TRBD2 (5 bases). The CDR3 has 12 amino acids. Trimming left V 2 bases short and J 2 bases short, with 5 bases between. Per germline, CDR1 SGHKS and CDR2 YYEKEE (reference sequence). The CDR3 sequence: CASSFGAYEQYF. The CDR3 DNA follows: TGTGCCAGCAGCTTCGGGGCCTACGAGCAGTACTTC.

The rearrangement joins TRBV27 to TRBJ1-2; D remains unclear. Germline V lookup: CDR1 MNHEY, CDR2 SMNVEV (reference sequence). The CDR3 spans 13 residues. Trimming shortened V by 4 bases and J by 8 bases, and 14 bases separated the two germline ends. This chain's CDR3 is CASSYGLGGGYTF. In DNA, the CDR3 is TGTGCCAGCAGTTATGGGTTGGGAGGGGGCTACACCTTC.

This clone was recorded once. The gene calls are TRBV5-4 and TRBJ2-7; 10 bases are a match to TRBD2. Germline V lookup: CDR1 SGHNT, CDR2 YYREEE (reference sequence). The V and J ends lost 0 bases and 1 base, in that order; junction bases with no gene match: 1. The CDR3 is made up of 15 amino acids. The CDR3 DNA reads TGTGCCAGCAGCTTGGGAGCGGGAGGGTCCTACGAGCAGTACTTC. This gives the protein CASSLGAGGSYEQYF.

V usage is TRBV7-9 and J usage is TRBJ2-2; 8 bases line up with TRBD1. Germline trimming cut 3 bases from V and 1 base from J; bases unmatched to any gene: 1. The CDR3 loop spans 15 amino acids. Germline CDR1 reads SEHNR; CDR2 reads FQNEAQ (reference sequence). CDR3 nucleotides: TGTGCCAGCAGCTTGGGACAGGAGAACACCGGGGAGCTGTTTTTT. It translates to CASSLGQENTGELFF.

The CDR3: CASNPDRWGSSGNQPQHF. CDR3 DNA sequence: TGTGCCAGCAACCCCGACAGATGGGGATCCTCAGGCAATCAGCCCCAGCATTTT. The V and J genes are TRBV28 and TRBJ1-5, with D maybe TRBD1 (5 bases). This CDR3 region has 18 residues. Trimming took off 7 bases at V and 2 bases at J, with 24 bases between the two ends. CDR1 and CDR2 from the germline V gene are MDHEN and SYDVKM.

CDR3 in amino acids: CASSLISGGADTGELFF. CDR3 sequence (DNA): TGCGCCAGCAGCCTCATTAGCGGGGGGGCCGACACCGGGGAGCTGTTTTTT. V is TRBV4-3 and J is TRBJ2-2; 11 positions agree with TRBD2. CDR1 LGHNA and CDR2 YSLEER come from the germline V gene. The CDR3 consists of 17 residues. The V segment lost 4 bases and the J segment 3 bases; nucleotides outside the gene matches: 7.